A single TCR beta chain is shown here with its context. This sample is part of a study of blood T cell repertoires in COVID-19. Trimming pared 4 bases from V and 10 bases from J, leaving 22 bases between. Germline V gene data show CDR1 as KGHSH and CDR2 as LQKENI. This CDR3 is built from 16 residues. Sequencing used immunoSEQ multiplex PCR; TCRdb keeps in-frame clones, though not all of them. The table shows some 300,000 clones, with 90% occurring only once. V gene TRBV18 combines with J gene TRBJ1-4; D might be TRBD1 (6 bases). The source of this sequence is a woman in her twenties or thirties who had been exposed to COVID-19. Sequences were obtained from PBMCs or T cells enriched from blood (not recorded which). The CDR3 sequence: CASSRVGALLSGKLFF. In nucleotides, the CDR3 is TGTGCCAGCTCACGAGTGGGGGCCCTCTTGTCTGGAAAACTGTTTTTT.